Below are 15 T cell receptor beta chains sequenced from a single sample in a study of OX40 agonist ivuxolimab in advanced cancers. Libraries were prepared through the immunoSEQ multiplex PCR assay. Imported from immuneACCESS, the table was reduced by TCRdb to in-frame sequences with V and J called. These copies leave out some clones; in studies compared against another copy, an unresolved V gene accounts for under half, and the cause of the remainder is not known. The sample includes 55,000 to 65,000 clones, with about nine tenths observed a single time. Of the sample, about 0.76% is held by the ten largest clones. Sequencing was performed on CD4+ or CD8+ T cells sorted from blood, taken in a trial of the OX40 agonist ivuxolimab. Source of these receptors: an adult with an advanced solid tumor such as melanoma, head and neck, liver or kidney cancer.

The chain carries TRBV18 and TRBJ1-1; D call uncertain. The length of the CDR3 is 15 residues. Trimming removed 1 base at V and 3 bases at J, with 12 bases between. Per germline, CDR1 KGHSH and CDR2 LQKENI. CDR3 amino acids: CASSPLKGGDTEAFF. As DNA, the CDR3 is TGTGCCAGCTCACCACTGAAGGGCGGTGACACTGAAGCTTTCTTT.

J is TRBJ2-7 and V is TRBV29-1; 8 positions match TRBD2. CDR3 length equals 13 residues. The V gene's germline CDR1 is SQVTM and CDR2 ANQGSEA. V trimming: 5 bases; J trimming: 5 bases; junction bases outside the gene matches: 8. CDR3 sequence (DNA): TGCAGCGTTCAGCGGGAGTTATCGAACGAGCAGTACTTC. It specifies CSVQRELSNEQYF.

The table lists this clone with a count of one. The chain uses TRBV28 and TRBJ2-7, with 9 bases identical to TRBD2. Germline lookup yields CDR1 MDHEN and CDR2 SYDVKM. With 2 bases clipped from V and 4 bases from J, the junction kept 3 bases outside the gene matches. This CDR3 region has 14 residues. Here the CDR3 DNA reads TGTGCCAGCAGTTTACTAGCGGGATCTTACGAGCAGTACTTC. Protein product: CASSLLAGSYEQYF.

The chain recombines TRBV30 with TRBJ2-7, with 10 bases identical to TRBD2. CDR1 is GTSNPN, CDR2 SVGIG, per germline (reference sequence). This CDR3 is 13 amino acids long. J lost 4 bases, V lost 5 bases, and 5 bases had no gene match. Here the CDR3 DNA reads TGTGCCTGGGCTAGCGGGAGTGGTTACGAGCAGTACTTC. It encodes CAWASGSGYEQYF.

This clone has only one observation. V is TRBV27 and J is TRBJ2-1, with 8 bases identical to TRBD2. This CDR3 comprises 15 residues. The germline CDR1 and CDR2 sequences are MNHEY and SMNVEV (reference sequence). Losses at the gene ends were 2 bases for V and 4 bases for J; bases not matched to a gene: 4. CDR3 region: CASSLRASGYNEQFF. DNA for the CDR3: TGTGCCAGCAGTTTAAGGGCTAGCGGGTACAATGAGCAGTTCTTC.

V is TRBV5-8 and J is TRBJ2-5; perhaps D is TRBD1 or TRBD2 (6 bases each). Trimming took 3 bases from V and 3 from J, leaving 18 bases between them. Germline CDR1 is SGHTS and CDR2 is YDEGEE. This CDR3 region has 16 residues. CDR3 bases: TGTGCCAGCAGCTCCCCAGGGGAGCTAGCGAAAGAGACCCAGTACTTC. As protein: CASSSPGELAKETQYF.

V is TRBV27 and J is TRBJ1-5; D is unclear. This CDR3 is built from 14 residues. Between the trimmed V and J ends, which lost 2 bases and 7 bases, there was a span of 12 bases. Looked up from germline, CDR1 is MNHEY and CDR2 is SMNVEV (reference sequence). The chain's CDR3 is CASSLKGLGQPQHF. CDR3 in DNA: TGTGCCAGCAGTTTAAAAGGGTTGGGACAGCCCCAGCATTTT.

This clone showed up just a few times. V gene TRBV4-3 combines with J gene TRBJ1-2, with D unclear. CDR3 length: 13 residues. The germline CDR1 and CDR2 sequences are LGHNA and YSLEER. Trimming left V 1 base short and J 8 bases short, with 11 bases between. The CDR3 is CASSQGVDVGYTF. CDR3 nucleotide sequence: TGCGCCAGCAGCCAAGGGGTAGATGTGGGCTACACCTTC.

The chain combines TRBV5-1 with TRBJ2-7; 10 nucleotides match TRBD1. This CDR3 contains 16 residues. Per the germline V gene, CDR1 is SGHRS and CDR2 is YFSETQ. The trim removed 3 bases at V and 4 bases at J, leaving 10 bases unmatched. The CDR3 protein is CASSSFPGDRGYEQYF. The CDR3 DNA reads TGCGCCAGCAGCTCCTTTCCGGGGGACAGGGGTTACGAGCAGTACTTC.

The chain combines TRBV28 with TRBJ1-2, with D unclear. Looked up from germline, CDR1 is MDHEN and CDR2 is SYDVKM. The CDR3 is made up of 13 amino acids. V shed 6 bases and J shed 3 bases, with 11 bases lying between them. The CDR3 nucleotides are TGTGCCAGCAGGAGTCAAGGTTACTATGGCTACACCTTC. Translating it yields CASRSQGYYGYTF.

The table lists this clone with a count of one. The CDR3 DNA follows: TGTGCCAGCAGCCAAGGGACAGAATATAATTCACCCCTCCACTTT. Translation: CASSQGTEYNSPLHF. V and J are TRBV7-2 and TRBJ1-6; 7 nucleotides agree with TRBD1. Trimming removed 5 bases from V and 4 bases from J; junction bases left unmatched: 5. The CDR3 is 15 residues long. The germline V gene has CDR1 SGHTA and CDR2 FQGNSA. Looking up the rest from reference TRBV7-2 and TRBJ1-6 gives the full variable domain: GAGVSQSPSNKVTEKGKDVELRCDPISGHTALYWYRQSLGQGLEFLIYFQGNSAPDKSGLPSDRFSAERTGGSVSTLTIQRTQQEDSAVYLCASSQGTEYNSPLHFGNGTRLTVT.

This chain connects TRBV18 to TRBJ2-7; D not certain. The CDR3 has 15 amino acids. The germline gives CDR1 KGHSH, CDR2 LQKENI. The ends were cut back, 3 bases at V and 2 bases at J, with 14 bases in the middle. The CDR3 DNA sequence: TGTGCCAGCTCACCTCCCGACGGTAAACCCTACGAGCAGTACTTC. Translating gives CASSPPDGKPYEQYF.

This chain links TRBV7-2 with TRBJ2-7; D ambiguous. With 2 bases removed from V and 3 bases from J, the gap between germline ends came to 5 bases. Germline-derived CDR1 and CDR2 are SGHTA and FQGNSA. CDR3 length equals 12 residues. The CDR3 coding sequence is TGTGCCAGCAGCTTACCCGGCTACGAGCAGTACTTC. This gives the protein CASSLPGYEQYF. The full variable domain, completed using reference TRBV7-2 and TRBJ2-7, is GAGVSQSPSNKVTEKGKDVELRCDPISGHTALYWYRQSLGQGLEFLIYFQGNSAPDKSGLPSDRFSAERTGGSVSTLTIQRTQQEDSAVYLCASSLPGYEQYFGPGTRLTVT.

The gene calls are TRBV2 and TRBJ1-5; D is uncertain. The CDR3 has 14 amino acids. V dropped 4 bases and J dropped 1 base, with 8 bases sitting between them. CDR1 SNHLY and CDR2 FYNNEI come from the germline V gene. CDR3 region: CASSAGSSNQPQHF. DNA for the CDR3: TGTGCCAGCAGTGCCGGGTCCAGCAATCAGCCCCAGCATTTT.

In this sample, this clone turned up once. The genes are TRBV6-5 and TRBJ2-3, with D maybe TRBD2 (6 bases). Germline loops: CDR1 MNHEY, CDR2 SVGAGI. V was cut by 0 bases and J by 0 bases, with 10 bases left in between. The CDR3 consists of 16 residues. CDR3 nucleotide sequence: TGTGCCAGCAGTTACTCTTGGGGGACTAGCACAGATACGCAGTATTTT. It codes for CASSYSWGTSTDTQYF.